These T cell receptor beta chains were read from a single sample in a study of T cell responses to AZD1222 COVID-19 vaccine. The data were produced by immunoSEQ multiplex PCR, yet TCRdb's version contains in-frame clones alone and is incomplete. This sample has around 160,000 clones; about nine tenths occur once, and the top ten carry approximately 5.1%. The sample consisted of peripheral blood, taken on day 0 of AZD1222 vaccination. The source is an adult in good health. Each CDR3 is given with its conserved first and last residue. The D gene is left open where the match is weak. The size of a clone is reported for some rows only, either as once, few or many, or as a class for expanded clones.

d_gene: .; j_gene: TRBJ2-7; v_gene: TRBV11-3; abundance: .; CDR3aa: CASSLFENPYEQYF; CDR3nt: TGTGCCAGCAGCTTATTCGAAAACCCATACGAGCAGTACTTC
d_gene: .; j_gene: TRBJ2-7; v_gene: TRBV2; abundance: .; CDR3aa: CASSRQGISEQYF; CDR3nt: TGTGCCAGCAGTAGGCAGGGCATAAGCGAGCAGTACTTC
d_gene: .; j_gene: TRBJ2-2; v_gene: TRBV20-1; abundance: .; CDR3aa: CSASRGPNTGELFF; CDR3nt: TGCAGTGCTAGTCGCGGGCCAAACACCGGGGAGCTGTTTTTT
d_gene: .; j_gene: TRBJ1-2; v_gene: TRBV25-1; abundance: .; CDR3aa: CASSDAYGYTF; CDR3nt: TGTGCCAGCAGTGATGCCTATGGCTACACCTTC
d_gene: .; j_gene: TRBJ1-1; v_gene: TRBV3-1/TRBV3-2; abundance: .; CDR3aa: CASRQAGNTEAFF; CDR3nt: TGTGCCAGCAGACAGGCAGGAAACACTGAAGCTTTCTTT
d_gene: .; j_gene: TRBJ1-2; v_gene: TRBV7-2; abundance: .; CDR3aa: CASSFDKTYGYTF; CDR3nt: TGTGCCAGCAGCTTTGACAAAACCTATGGCTACACCTTC
d_gene: .; j_gene: TRBJ1-1; v_gene: TRBV24-1; abundance: .; CDR3aa: CATTYFIGGVGAFF; CDR3nt: TGTGCCACCACTTATTTCATTGGGGGGGTCGGGGCTTTCTTT
d_gene: .; j_gene: TRBJ2-2; v_gene: TRBV6-5; abundance: .; CDR3aa: CASSYQPANTGELFF; CDR3nt: TGTGCCAGCAGTTATCAGCCAGCGAACACCGGGGAGCTGTTTTTT
d_gene: TRBD1; j_gene: TRBJ2-3; v_gene: TRBV24-1; abundance: .; CDR3aa: CATSDSSGDRGTTQYF; CDR3nt: TGTGCCACCAGTGATTCGTCAGGGGACAGGGGGACAACGCAGTATTTT
d_gene: .; j_gene: TRBJ1-2; v_gene: TRBV9; abundance: .; CDR3aa: CASSVVGFNYGYTF; CDR3nt: TGTGCCAGCAGCGTAGTGGGATTTAACTATGGCTACACCTTC
d_gene: .; j_gene: TRBJ2-1; v_gene: TRBV3-1/TRBV3-2; abundance: .; CDR3aa: CASSQGTAGLRTANEQFF; CDR3nt: TGTGCCAGCAGCCAGGGTACTGCGGGACTCCGAACCGCCAATGAGCAGTTCTTC
d_gene: TRBD1; j_gene: TRBJ2-1; v_gene: TRBV7-3; abundance: .; CDR3aa: CASSLRTGEYNEQFF; CDR3nt: TGTGCCAGCAGCTTACGGACAGGGGAGTACAATGAGCAGTTCTTC
d_gene: TRBD2; j_gene: TRBJ2-3; v_gene: TRBV15; abundance: .; CDR3aa: CATSIPSGRSDTQYF; CDR3nt: TGTGCCACCAGCATCCCTAGCGGGAGGTCAGATACGCAGTATTTT
d_gene: .; j_gene: TRBJ1-2; v_gene: TRBV6-6; abundance: .; CDR3aa: CASSYRENYGYTF; CDR3nt: TGTGCCAGCAGTTACAGGGAAAACTATGGCTACACCTTC
d_gene: .; j_gene: TRBJ1-2; v_gene: TRBV7-3; abundance: .; CDR3aa: CASSPIAGYGYTF; CDR3nt: TGTGCCAGCAGCCCCATTGCAGGGTATGGCTACACCTTC
d_gene: TRBD1; j_gene: TRBJ1-1; v_gene: TRBV24-1; abundance: .; CDR3aa: CATSAPPGQGNTEAFF; CDR3nt: TGTGCCACCAGTGCACCCCCTGGACAGGGGAACACTGAAGCTTTCTTT
d_gene: .; j_gene: TRBJ2-7; v_gene: TRBV6-5; abundance: few; CDR3aa: CASSKGLSFYEQYF; CDR3nt: TGTGCCAGCAGTAAGGGTCTTTCCTTCTACGAGCAGTACTTC